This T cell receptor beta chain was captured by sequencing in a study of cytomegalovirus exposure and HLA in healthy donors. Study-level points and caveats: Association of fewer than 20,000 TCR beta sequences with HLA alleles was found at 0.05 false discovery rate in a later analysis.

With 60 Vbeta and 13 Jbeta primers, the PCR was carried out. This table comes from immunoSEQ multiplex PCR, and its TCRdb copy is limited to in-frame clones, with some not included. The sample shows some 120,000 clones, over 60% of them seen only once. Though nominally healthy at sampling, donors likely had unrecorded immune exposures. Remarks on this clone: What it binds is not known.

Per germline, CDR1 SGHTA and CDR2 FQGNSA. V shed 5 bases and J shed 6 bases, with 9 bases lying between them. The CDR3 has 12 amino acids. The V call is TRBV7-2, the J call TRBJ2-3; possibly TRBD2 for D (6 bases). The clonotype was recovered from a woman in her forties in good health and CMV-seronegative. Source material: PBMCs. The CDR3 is CASSNRGDTQYF. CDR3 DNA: TGTGCCAGCAGCAACCGGGGGGATACGCAGTATTTT. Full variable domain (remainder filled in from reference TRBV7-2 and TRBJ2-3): GAGVSQSPSNKVTEKGKDVELRCDPISGHTALYWYRQSLGQGLEFLIYFQGNSAPDKSGLPSDRFSAERTGGSVSTLTIQRTQQEDSAVYLCASSNRGDTQYFGPGTRLTVL.